One TCR beta chain is described in this entry. Its antigen remains unidentified. The study ran its PCR with 60 Vbeta and 13 Jbeta primers. Clones were read by immunoSEQ multiplex PCR, and TCRdb kept only the in-frame ones, dropping some. The sample carries 150,000 to 200,000 clones, over 80% recorded once. These data originate in a study of cytomegalovirus exposure and HLA in healthy donors. Background on the study: An analysis done earlier identified about 120 million unique TCR beta sequences from about 179 million T cells.

Findings and caveats of the study: The study listed 150 to 200 cytomegalovirus-associated TCR beta chains. It was reported that TCR beta sequences correctly inferred the HLA-A and HLA-B alleles for most subjects. Rare TCR sequences dominated, though some public TCRs recurred in many donors.

V lost 5 bases, J lost 2 bases, and 2 bases stayed unmatched. Germline lookup yields CDR1 SGHVS and CDR2 FNYEAQ. The CDR3 length is 13 residues. This TCR derives from a man aged 35-49 years in good health and CMV-seronegative. The genes are TRBV7-6 and TRBJ1-2; 7 bases are a match to TRBD1. Sequenced input: PBMCs. The CDR3 sequence is CASSPQGNYGYTF. The CDR3 DNA is TGTGCCAGCAGCCCACAGGGGAACTATGGCTACACCTTC.